This T cell receptor beta chain is from a study of blood T cell repertoires in COVID-19. Overall study context: Some COVID-19 samples were acute and others convalescent; all came from the United States, Italy and Spain. Sample material is recorded as cDNA or gDNA derived from T cells, B-cell-depleted T cells, or PBMCs.

CDR3 length: 14 amino acids. Germline V gene sequence: CDR1 MNHEY, CDR2 SVGAGI. After removal of 7 bases from V and 0 bases from J, the junction contained 5 bases not matched to a gene. Enrollment of patients from Seattle took place during active infection, with longitudinal follow-up. Clones were sequenced by immunoSEQ multiplex PCR, and TCRdb holds only the in-frame ones, with some missing. The sample has under 200,000 clones, about 85% seen once. This clonotype was sampled from a woman between 45 and 60 years old with COVID-19, enrolled during active disease. This chain joins TRBV6-5 and TRBJ2-7; TRBD1 aligns across 8 bases. Sequences were obtained from peripheral blood. The CDR3 loop is CASTQGAGSYEQYF. As DNA, the CDR3 is TGTGCCAGCACCCAGGGGGCAGGCTCCTACGAGCAGTACTTC.